The 5 T cell receptor beta chains below all came from one sample that was sequenced in a study of identical twins. TCRdb re-analysed the 5' RACE reads in MiXCR, keeping a single row per CDR3 protein. The table shows 550,000 to 800,000 distinct CDR3 sequences, with roughly 7.2% occurring only once. These same data were also listed under a study on yellow fever vaccine responses in identical twins.

The sequencing input was PBMCs. These receptors were taken from a woman younger than 35 in good health.

There are many counts of this clonotype. J is TRBJ2-3 and V is TRBV29-1; 9 positions agree with TRBD2. With V trimmed by 1 base and J by 7 bases, 6 bases remained unmatched. Germline lookup yields CDR1 SQVTM and CDR2 ANQGSEA. The CDR3 has 14 residues. The CDR3 is CSVEVAGGPNTQYF. DNA of the CDR3: TGCAGCGTTGAAGTGGCGGGAGGGCCAAATACGCAGTATTTT.

Ten or more counts support this clonotype. CDR3 amino acids: CASSLRGSGYTF. Written as DNA, the CDR3 is TGTGCCAGCAGTTTAAGGGGATCTGGCTACACCTTC. This chain connects TRBV12-3 or TRBV12-4 to TRBJ1-2; tentative D call: TRBD1 (5 bases). The CDR3 is made up of 12 amino acids. The V end was cut by 2 bases, the J end by 7 bases, with 8 bases between.

The V gene is TRBV28, the J gene TRBJ1-5; D possibly corresponds to TRBD1 (5 bases). With 2 bases removed from V and 8 bases from J, the gap between germline ends came to 13 bases. The germline CDR1 and CDR2 sequences are MDHEN and SYDVKM. The CDR3 loop spans 14 amino acids. This CDR3 reads CASSLGAPGEPQHF. CDR3 DNA sequence: TGTGCCAGCAGTTTAGGGGCCCCCGGGGAGCCCCAGCATTTT.

At least ten counts were recorded for this clonotype. The chain is built from TRBV12-3 or TRBV12-4 and TRBJ2-5; no clear D gene. Trimming took off 5 bases at V and 4 bases at J, with 11 bases between the two ends. The CDR3 length is 13 residues. The CDR3 loop reads CASSRKDGETQYF. The CDR3 DNA follows: TGTGCCAGCAGTCGAAAGGATGGAGAGACCCAGTACTTC.

This clonotype was seen only a few times. The chain carries TRBV6-5 and TRBJ2-5; 8 bases map to TRBD1. The CDR3 loop spans 18 amino acids. Germline assignment: CDR1 MNHEY and CDR2 SVGAGI. V lost 0 bases and J lost 2; bases outside the gene matches: 11. The CDR3 spells CASSYSTYRTGTQETQYF. DNA for the CDR3: TGTGCCAGCAGTTACTCGACTTATAGGACAGGGACACAAGAGACCCAGTACTTC.